This section outlines one TCR beta chain sequence together with its context. The ends were cut back, 3 bases at V and 5 bases at J, with 10 bases in the middle. The CDR3 is 14 amino acids. Germline V gene data show CDR1 as MDHEN and CDR2 as SYDVKM. These data come from a study of blood T cell repertoires in COVID-19. Data came from immunoSEQ multiplex PCR; TCRdb stores just in-frame clones and leaves some out. Here the sample spans 150,000 to 200,000 clones, 65% to 85% being singletons. Seattle researchers signed up patients amid active infection and tracked them longitudinally. The clonotype was recovered from a middle-aged woman with COVID-19, enrolled during active disease. The chain employs TRBV28 and TRBJ1-4; unclear D gene. The sample taken for sequencing was peripheral blood. The CDR3 DNA reads TGTGCCAGCAGTTTGGTGGCAGTCAATGAAAAACTGTTTTTT. It encodes CASSLVAVNEKLFF.